The 30 T cell receptor beta chains below come from one sample, sequenced in a study of blood T cell repertoires in COVID-19. The protocol was immunoSEQ multiplex PCR, while the TCRdb copy is restricted to in-frame clones and leaves out a portion. The data show fewer than 100,000 clones, 80% to 85% seen once. Sample: peripheral blood. The receptors originated from a human donor in a cohort sampled during active COVID-19.

This clone is a singleton in its sample. This rearrangement joins TRBV7-9 to TRBJ1-3; perhaps TRBD1 as D (6 bases). The CDR3 length is 13 residues. CDR1 and CDR2 from the germline V gene are SEHNR and FQNEAQ (reference sequence). The V end lost 3 bases, the J end lost 4 bases, and 7 bases lay between the germline ends. CDR3 sequence reads: CASSFQGGNTIYF. The CDR3 region has the DNA TGTGCCAGCAGCTTTCAGGGGGGAAACACCATATATTTT.

The chain couples TRBV19 to TRBJ2-7; 11 bases are shared with TRBD1. Germline CDR1 is LNHDA and CDR2 is SQIVND (reference sequence). V shed 6 bases and J 2 bases; nucleotides not matched to a gene: 9. CDR3 length equals 16 residues. The CDR3 loop reads CASRGLGTGGTYEQYF. Written as DNA, the CDR3 is TGTGCCAGTAGAGGGCTGGGGACAGGGGGGACCTACGAGCAGTACTTC.

The J gene is TRBJ1-1, the V gene TRBV6-5; no reliable D call. This CDR3 is 13 amino acids long. In germline, CDR1 is MNHEY, CDR2 SVGAGI. V was trimmed by 2 bases and J by 7 bases, leaving 11 bases between them. This CDR3 is CASSYKGRDEAFF. CDR3 coding DNA: TGTGCCAGCAGTTACAAGGGCCGGGATGAAGCTTTCTTT.

The chain couples TRBV6-5 to TRBJ2-2, with a tentative D call TRBD2 (6 bases). V was shortened by 2 bases and J by 5 bases, with 15 bases between the two germline ends. Germline V gives CDR1 MNHEY, CDR2 SVGAGI. This CDR3 contains 16 residues. The CDR3 sequence is CASSYVPGRGTGELFF. As DNA, the CDR3 is TGTGCCAGCAGTTACGTTCCGGGGCGGGGTACCGGGGAGCTGTTTTTT.

The chain joins TRBV5-1 to TRBJ1-5; D is uncertain. V lost 4 bases to trimming and J lost 1 base, with 21 bases between them. The length of the CDR3 is 18 residues. The germline V gene has CDR1 SGHRS and CDR2 YFSETQ. DNA for the CDR3: TGCGCCAGCAGCCTCGAAAGATCCGAGCCCGTCAGCAATCAGCCCCAGCATTTT. Translated, it gives CASSLERSEPVSNQPQHF.

This clone was recorded once. This chain links TRBV6-5 with TRBJ1-2; tentative D call: TRBD1 (5 bases). The CDR3 covers 14 residues. Per the germline V gene, CDR1 is MNHEY and CDR2 is SVGAGI. Trimming pared 7 bases from V and 2 bases from J, leaving 14 bases between. This CDR3 is CASTGGTANYGYTF. The CDR3 DNA reads TGTGCCAGCACGGGGGGGACGGCCAACTATGGCTACACCTTC.

Concerning this clone: Because the CDR3's place on the DNA is in doubt, the DNA is left out and the CDR3 is given as listed by TCRdb. This chain links TRBV2 with TRBJ1-2. Germline lookup yields CDR1 SNHLY and CDR2 FYNNEI. The CDR3 is 14 amino acids in total, end residues counted. Here the CDR3 reads CASSVTVGGGALFF.

The sample holds a few counts of this clone. The chain combines TRBV7-3 with TRBJ1-5; unclear D gene. This CDR3 is 13 amino acids long. Germline V lookup: CDR1 SGHTA, CDR2 FQGTGA. Trimming removed 1 base from V and 6 bases from J, with 7 bases in between. The CDR3 protein is CASSLREGQPQHF. DNA for the CDR3: TGTGCCAGCAGCTTAAGGGAGGGTCAGCCCCAGCATTTT. Variable domain in full (rest from reference TRBV7-3 and TRBJ1-5): GAGVSQTPSNKVTEKGKYVELRCDPISGHTALYWYRQSLGQGPEFLIYFQGTGAADDSGLPNDRFFAVRPEGSVSTLKIQRTERGDSAVYLCASSLREGQPQHFGDGTRLSIL.

The chain recombines TRBV5-4 with TRBJ2-7, with no clear D. The CDR3 contains 12 residues. Trimming stripped 4 bases from V and 3 bases from J, with 8 bases between. Per the germline V gene, CDR1 is SGHNT and CDR2 is YYREEE (reference sequence). CDR3: CASSVLNYEQYF. In nucleotides, the CDR3 is TGTGCCAGCAGCGTCTTAAACTACGAGCAGTACTTC. Based on the CDR3 plus reference TRBV5-4 and TRBJ2-7, the full variable domain is ETGVTQSPTHLIKTRGQQVTLRCSSQSGHNTVSWYQQALGQGPQFIFQYYREEENGRGNFPPRFSGLQFPNYSSELNVNALELDDSALYLCASSVLNYEQYFGPGTRLTVT.

This clone was observed a handful of times. This chain joins TRBV11-2 and TRBJ2-1; weak D call: TRBD2 (6 bases). V shed 1 base and J shed 9 bases, with 13 bases lying between them. Per the germline V gene, CDR1 is SGHAT and CDR2 is FQNNGV. CDR3 length: 14 amino acids. The CDR3 DNA reads TGTGCCAGCAGCTTAGGCCTGACTAGGAGTGAGCAGTTCTTC. This translates into CASSLGLTRSEQFF.

The chain couples TRBV11-2 to TRBJ1-6; no clear D. The CDR3 extends over 12 amino acids. Germline-derived CDR1 and CDR2 are SGHAT and FQNNGV. V was trimmed by 11 bases and J by 7 bases, leaving 12 bases between them. Here the CDR3 DNA reads TGTGCCCGCCGTCCGGGGAATTCACCCCTCCACTTT. It yields the protein CARRPGNSPLHF.

The chain links TRBV5-1 to TRBJ1-1; D not resolved. The CDR3 is 14 residues long. From germline, CDR1 is SGHRS and CDR2 YFSETQ. V lost 0 bases, J lost 5 bases, and 11 bases lay in between. The CDR3 region has the DNA TGCGCCAGCAGCTTGGTATCTCTGAGGACTGAAGCTTTCTTT. It translates to CASSLVSLRTEAFF. Filled out from reference TRBV5-1 and TRBJ1-1, the complete variable domain reads KAGVTQTPRYLIKTRGQQVTLSCSPISGHRSVSWYQQTPGQGLQFLFEYFSETQRNKGNFPGRFSGRQFSNSRSEMNVSTLELGDSALYLCASSLVSLRTEAFFGQGTRLTVV.

V and J are TRBV7-9 and TRBJ1-4, with 8 bases lining up with TRBD1. Germline lookup yields CDR1 SEHNR and CDR2 FQNEAQ (reference sequence). V was pared by 5 bases and J by 0 bases, with 5 bases of the junction left unmatched. The CDR3 length is 16 residues. The CDR3 loop reads CASSAGQVATNEKLFF. DNA of the CDR3: TGTGCCAGCAGCGCGGGACAGGTGGCAACTAATGAAAAACTGTTTTTT.

The chain combines TRBV27 with TRBJ2-7, with TRBD1 identical over 11 bases. V trimming: 3 bases; J trimming: 5 bases; junction bases outside the gene matches: 6. CDR1 and CDR2 (germline): MNHEY, SMNVEV (reference sequence). CDR3 length equals 15 residues. Here the CDR3 reads CASSFSGTGGHEQYF. CDR3 DNA: TGTGCCAGCAGTTTTTCCGGGACAGGGGGGCACGAGCAGTACTTC.

The chain uses TRBV29-1 and TRBJ2-2; D remains ambiguous. The CDR3 covers 13 residues. CDR1 is SQVTM, CDR2 ANQGSEA, per germline. The ends were cut back, 1 base at V and 1 base at J, with 4 bases in the middle. The CDR3 DNA reads TGCAGCGTTGAAGTCCAGAACACCGGGGAGCTGTTTTTT. It specifies CSVEVQNTGELFF.

The chain carries TRBV5-1 and TRBJ2-7; 10 nucleotides agree with TRBD2. The ends lost 0 bases at V and 0 bases at J; junction bases unmatched: 6. The CDR3 sequence is 17 residues long. From germline, CDR1 is SGHRS and CDR2 YFSETQ. In DNA, the CDR3 is TGCGCCAGCAGCTTGGTTGTAGCGGGGGGTCCCTCCTACGAGCAGTACTTC. It encodes CASSLVVAGGPSYEQYF.

This clone has a handful of counts. V gene TRBV7-9 combines with J gene TRBJ1-5; D uncertain. The CDR3 has 15 residues. Germline CDR1 SEHNR, CDR2 FQNEAQ (reference sequence). V lost 3 bases to trimming and J lost 2 bases, with 11 bases between them. Here the CDR3 reads CASSFSGGRNQPQHF. In nucleotides, the CDR3 is TGTGCCAGCAGCTTTTCGGGCGGGCGCAATCAGCCCCAGCATTTT.

The rearrangement links TRBV15 to TRBJ2-2, with TRBD1 matching over 7 bases. The germline CDR1 and CDR2 sequences are LNHNV and YYDKDF (reference sequence). The CDR3 sequence is 18 residues long. The J segment lost 3 bases and the V segment lost 0 bases, leaving 10 bases of the junction unmatched. The CDR3 coding sequence is TGTGCCACCAGCAGAGATAGGCCGAGGGACAGTCACACCGGGGAGCTGTTTTTT. Encoded protein: CATSRDRPRDSHTGELFF.

The chain is built from TRBV5-1 and TRBJ2-3; 10 bases line up with TRBD1. V lost 4 bases, J lost 5 bases, and 16 bases stayed unmatched. The CDR3 runs to 18 residues. The germline V gene encodes CDR1 SGHRS and CDR2 YFSETQ. DNA of the CDR3: TGCGCCAGCAGCGGGGGCCTCGGGACAGGGGCTGGTGGAGATACGCAGTATTTT. This codes for CASSGGLGTGAGGDTQYF.

The rearrangement links TRBV6-1 to TRBJ1-6, with a tentative D call TRBD1 (6 bases). V lost 4 bases and J lost 8, with 18 bases in between. The germline V gene has CDR1 MNHNS and CDR2 SASEGT. CDR3 length equals 16 residues. In DNA, the CDR3 is TGTGCCAGCAGTGCGACGAACAGGGTTGAGGATTCACCCCTCCACTTT. Its protein is CASSATNRVEDSPLHF.

V gene TRBV19 combines with J gene TRBJ2-5; TRBD2 agrees at 7 bases. CDR1 and CDR2 (germline): LNHDA, SQIVND (reference sequence). The CDR3 is 15 amino acids. V was pared by 3 bases and J by 2 bases, with 6 bases of the junction left unmatched. CDR3: CASSMLGSGQETQYF. CDR3 DNA: TGTGCCAGTAGTATGTTGGGTAGCGGGCAAGAGACCCAGTACTTC.

In nucleotides, the CDR3 is TGCGCCAGCAGCCAAAACCCCCCTCTAGCGGGGGGGCTCGGCGGGGAGCTGTTTTTT. Protein: CASSQNPPLAGGLGGELFF. The genes are TRBV4-1 and TRBJ2-2, with 12 bases matching TRBD2. This CDR3 has 19 residues. With 2 bases clipped from V and 7 bases from J, the junction kept 14 bases outside the gene matches. Germline V gives CDR1 MGHRA, CDR2 YSYEKL.

This rearrangement joins TRBV29-1 to TRBJ2-1; 9 bases map to TRBD1. CDR3 length equals 14 residues. Germline V lookup: CDR1 SQVTM, CDR2 ANQGSEA. The J segment lost 4 bases and the V segment lost 6 bases, leaving 7 bases of the junction unmatched. The CDR3 sequence is CSVNRDRVYNEQFF. CDR3 bases: TGCAGCGTCAACCGGGACAGGGTTTACAATGAGCAGTTCTTC.

The chain joins TRBV7-2 to TRBJ2-7, with D tentatively TRBD1 (6 bases). Germline-derived CDR1 and CDR2 are SGHTA and FQGNSA. Trimming shortened V by 1 base and J by 6 bases, and 13 bases separated the two germline ends. CDR3 length equals 14 residues. CDR3: CASSLDRVAREQYF. The CDR3 DNA reads TGTGCCAGCAGCTTAGACAGGGTGGCGCGCGAGCAGTACTTC.

The chain combines TRBV3-1 (or the pseudogene TRBV3-2) with TRBJ2-1, with D possibly matching TRBD1 (5 bases). V lost 4 bases, J lost 6 bases, and 13 bases lay in between. The CDR3 runs 14 residues. Looked up from germline, CDR1 is LGHDT and CDR2 is YNNKEL (reference sequence). The CDR3 spells CASSPRTRPNEQFF. The CDR3 DNA reads as TGTGCCAGCAGCCCAAGGACAAGGCCCAATGAGCAGTTCTTC.

A single count supports this clone. The gene calls are TRBV12-3 or TRBV12-4 and TRBJ1-3; D not certain. There are 13 residues in the CDR3. Trimming removed 6 bases at V and 0 bases at J, with 6 bases between. The DNA for the CDR3 is TGTGCCAGCAGGCCGGTCTCTGGAAACACCATATATTTT. Amino acids: CASRPVSGNTIYF.

The chain combines TRBV6-5 with TRBJ1-5; D not resolved. Deletions cut 7 bases from V and 0 bases from J, with 7 bases between. The CDR3 has 13 residues. From germline, CDR1 is MNHEY and CDR2 SVGAGI. The CDR3 region is CASNRGSNQPQHF. The CDR3 nucleotides read TGTGCCAGCAATCGGGGTAGCAATCAGCCCCAGCATTTT.

The V and J genes are TRBV5-1 and TRBJ2-6; D is perhaps TRBD1 (6 bases). This CDR3 is 16 amino acids long. Germline assignment: CDR1 SGHRS and CDR2 YFSETQ. Trimming removed 2 bases at V and 4 bases at J, with 13 bases between. CDR3 DNA sequence: TGCGCCAGCAGCTTAGCACAGGGAGCCGGGGCCAACGTCCTGACTTTC. It encodes CASSLAQGAGANVLTF.

The chain has TRBV10-1 and TRBJ2-5, with D maybe TRBD2 (7 bases). This CDR3 has 17 amino acids. V shed 0 bases and J shed 4 bases, with 18 bases lying between them. Germline V lookup: CDR1 WNHNN, CDR2 SYGVQD (reference sequence). The CDR3 nucleotides read TGCGCCAGCAGTGAGTCGATCCCCGGGGGGCAAGGAGAGACCCAGTACTTC. Encoded protein: CASSESIPGGQGETQYF.

V gene TRBV19 combines with J gene TRBJ2-1; D is possibly TRBD2 (6 bases). CDR3 length: 14 residues. V was shortened by 8 bases and J by 0 bases, with 11 bases between the two germline ends. Germline V gives CDR1 LNHDA, CDR2 SQIVND (reference sequence). The CDR3 DNA sequence: TGTGCCAGTGCGGACGGGAGCTCCTACAATGAGCAGTTCTTC. Translation gives CASADGSSYNEQFF.